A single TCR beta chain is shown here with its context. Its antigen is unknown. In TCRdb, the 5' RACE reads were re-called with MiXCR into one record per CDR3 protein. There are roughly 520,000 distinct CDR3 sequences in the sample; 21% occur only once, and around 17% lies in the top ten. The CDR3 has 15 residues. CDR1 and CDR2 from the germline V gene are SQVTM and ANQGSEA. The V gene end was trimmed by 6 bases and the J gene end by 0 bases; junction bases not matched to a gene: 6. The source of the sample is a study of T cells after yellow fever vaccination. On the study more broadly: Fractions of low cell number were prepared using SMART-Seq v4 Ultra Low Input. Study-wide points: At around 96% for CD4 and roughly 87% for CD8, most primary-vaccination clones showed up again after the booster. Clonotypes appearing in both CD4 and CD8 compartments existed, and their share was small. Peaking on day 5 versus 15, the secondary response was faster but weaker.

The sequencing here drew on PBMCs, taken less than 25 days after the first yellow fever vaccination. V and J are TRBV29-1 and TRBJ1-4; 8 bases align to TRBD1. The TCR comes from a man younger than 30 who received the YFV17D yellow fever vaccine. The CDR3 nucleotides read TGCAGCGTCCAGGGGGCCTCGACAACTAATGAAAAACTGTTTTTT. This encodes CSVQGASTTNEKLFF. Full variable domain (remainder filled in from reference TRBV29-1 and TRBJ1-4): SAVISQKPSRDICQRGTSLTIQCQVDSQVTMMFWYRQQPGQSLTLIATANQGSEATYESGFVIDKFPISRPNLTFSTLTVSNMSPEDSSIYLCSVQGASTTNEKLFFGSGTQLSVL.